These T cell receptor beta chains were read from a single sample in a study of cytomegalovirus exposure and HLA in healthy donors. Data came from immunoSEQ multiplex PCR; TCRdb stores just in-frame clones and leaves some out. In the table there are some 120,000 clones, 55% to 75% of which are singletons. Sequenced sample: PBMCs. The receptors derive from a man aged 25-45 years in good health and CMV-seropositive. The CDR3 runs from the conserved cysteine through the conserved F or W. Each record gives: CDR3 length, clone size, D gene, V gene, J gene, CDR3 protein, CDR3 DNA. A D gene is named only where the DNA matches it firmly. Only part of the rows carry a size: once, few, many, or a class if the clone is expanded.

16	NA	TRBD2	TRBV5-4	TRBJ2-1	CASSPRLAGTFNEQFF	TGTGCCAGCAGCCCCCGACTAGCGGGGACTTTCAATGAGCAGTTCTTC
13	once	NA	TRBV13	TRBJ1-2	CASSFQKTGGYTF	TGTGCCAGCAGCTTCCAAAAAACAGGAGGCTACACCTTC
15	NA	NA	TRBV7-9	TRBJ2-4	CASSLAGLAKNIQYF	TGTGCCAGCAGCTTAGCTGGACTAGCCAAAAACATTCAGTACTTC
16	NA	TRBD2	TRBV9	TRBJ2-5	CASTLGAGGPWETQYF	TGTGCCAGCACCCTGGGGGCGGGAGGGCCATGGGAGACCCAGTACTTC
13	NA	NA	TRBV5-6	TRBJ2-3	CASSLGPTDTQYF	TGTGCCAGCAGCTTGGGGCCCACAGATACGCAGTATTTT
18	NA	TRBD1	TRBV4-3	TRBJ1-2	CASSQDVTGGGYGYGYTF	TGCGCCAGCAGCCAAGATGTGACAGGGGGTGGGTATGGCTATGGCTACACCTTC
14	NA	TRBD2	TRBV12-5	TRBJ2-1	CASGLLAAYNEQFF	TGTGCTAGTGGTTTGCTAGCGGCCTACAATGAGCAGTTCTTC
19	NA	TRBD1	TRBV14	TRBJ1-1	CASSQEPLSPGGRTKEAFF	TGTGCCAGCAGCCAAGAACCCTTGTCCCCAGGGGGCCGTACTAAAGAAGCTTTCTTT
12	NA	NA	TRBV10-3	TRBJ1-2	CAISPDNRGYTF	TGTGCCATCAGCCCAGACAATCGTGGCTACACCTTC
16	few	TRBD2	TRBV5-1	TRBJ2-1	CASSLMGLANYNEQFF	TGCGCCAGCAGCTTAATGGGACTAGCCAACTACAATGAGCAGTTCTTC
13	few	NA	TRBV2	TRBJ2-7	CASRSGDSYEQYF	TGTGCCAGCCGAAGCGGAGACTCCTACGAGCAGTACTTC
17	few	NA	TRBV4-2	TRBJ2-7	CASSQRSDFLNGNEQYF	TGTGCCAGCAGCCAACGATCGGACTTTTTGAACGGGAACGAGCAGTACTTC
15	NA	TRBD1	TRBV28	TRBJ2-3	CASSLGTGWTDTQYF	TGTGCCAGCAGTTTAGGGACAGGGTGGACAGATACGCAGTATTTT
16	NA	TRBD2	TRBV5-4	TRBJ2-2	CASSEAFAGGAGELFF	TGTGCCAGCAGCGAGGCGTTCGCGGGAGGAGCCGGGGAGCTGTTTTTT
15	few	NA	TRBV15	TRBJ1-1	CATSRDPQANTEAFF	TGTGCCACCAGCAGAGACCCCCAGGCGAACACTGAAGCTTTCTTT
19	NA	TRBD1	TRBV7-8	TRBJ2-2	CASSELGRQGAKNTGELFF	TGTGCCAGCAGCGAACTAGGGAGGCAGGGGGCTAAGAACACCGGGGAGCTGTTTTTT
14	NA	NA	TRBV7-3	TRBJ1-1	CASSLRSPGGEAFF	TGTGCCAGCAGCTTAAGATCCCCCGGGGGTGAAGCTTTCTTT
15	NA	NA	TRBV6-1	TRBJ2-7	CASSHSPKYSYEQYF	TGTGCCAGCAGCCACAGCCCAAAATACTCCTACGAGCAGTACTTC
16	NA	TRBD2	TRBV27	TRBJ2-2	CASRRGLAGGAGELFF	TGTGCCAGCAGGAGGGGACTAGCGGGAGGGGCCGGGGAGCTGTTTTTT
15	few	NA	TRBV7-2	TRBJ2-6	CASSLVGAGANVLTF	TGTGCCAGCAGCTTAGTGGGGGCCGGGGCCAACGTCCTGACTTTC
15	NA	NA	TRBV5-1	TRBJ1-1	CASSLWGGRNTEAFF	TGCGCCAGCAGCTTGTGGGGGGGCCGCAACACTGAAGCTTTCTTT
13	once	NA	TRBV11-2	TRBJ2-7	CASSVGPAYEQYF	TGTGCCAGCAGCGTCGGTCCCGCCTACGAGCAGTACTTC
14	NA	TRBD2	TRBV19	TRBJ2-1	CASNPLAGGHEQFF	TGTGCCAGTAATCCCCTAGCGGGAGGCCATGAGCAGTTCTTC
15	NA	TRBD2	TRBV5-1	TRBJ2-1	CASSRRLAGANEQFF	TGCGCCAGCAGCCGAAGACTAGCGGGAGCGAATGAGCAGTTCTTC
13	NA	NA	TRBV7-7	TRBJ2-7	CASSLRDTHEQYF	TGTGCTAGCAGCTTAAGAGATACGCACGAGCAGTACTTC
12	few	NA	TRBV6-6	TRBJ2-1	CASSPGREEQFF	TGTGCCAGCAGCCCCGGGAGAGAAGAGCAGTTCTTC
16	NA	TRBD1	TRBV6-6	TRBJ2-7	CASSYSPDRHTYEQYF	TGTGCCAGCAGTTACTCGCCGGACAGGCATACCTACGAGCAGTACTTC
15	NA	TRBD1	TRBV27	TRBJ2-2	CASSILGTGGGELFF	TGTGCCAGCAGCATATTAGGGACAGGGGGCGGGGAGCTGTTTTTT
15	few	NA	TRBV27	TRBJ1-2	CASTTRGGANYGYTF	TGTGCCAGCACCACTCGGGGGGGTGCTAACTATGGCTACACCTTC
13	NA	NA	TRBV7-3	TRBJ1-1	CASSSNSNTEAFF	TGTGCCAGCAGCTCCAACTCGAACACTGAAGCTTTCTTT
13	NA	NA	TRBV5-8	TRBJ2-3	CASSSTGLDTQYF	TGTGCCAGCAGCTCAACAGGGCTAGATACGCAGTATTTT
13	NA	TRBD1	TRBV6-5	TRBJ1-2	CASSSWDRVVYTF	TGTGCCAGCAGTTCCTGGGACAGGGTCGTTTACACCTTC
13	NA	TRBD1	TRBV29-1	TRBJ2-1	CSFRQGHWGEQFF	TGCAGCTTCAGACAGGGCCATTGGGGTGAGCAGTTCTTC
12	once	NA	TRBV21-1	TRBJ2-1	CASSKCSNEQFF	TGTGCCAGCAGCAAATGTAGTAATGAGCAGTTCTTC
15	NA	TRBD2	TRBV29-1	TRBJ2-1	CSVVGGETFYNEQFF	TGCAGCGTTGTCGGGGGGGAGACCTTCTACAATGAGCAGTTCTTC
19	NA	TRBD1	TRBV7-8	TRBJ1-5	CASSFSAKTGYFGNQPQHF	TGTGCCAGCAGCTTCAGCGCAAAGACAGGGTACTTCGGCAATCAGCCCCAGCATTTT
15	few	NA	TRBV7-8	TRBJ2-2	CASSRRTDNTGELFF	TGTGCCAGCTCTCGGAGGACGGATAACACCGGGGAGCTGTTTTTT
13	NA	NA	TRBV18	TRBJ2-7	CASSIGGGREQYF	TGTGCCAGCTCAATAGGGGGGGGACGTGAGCAGTACTTC
15	NA	NA	TRBV18	TRBJ2-5	CASSPQQGPPETQYF	TGTGCCAGCTCACCACAACAGGGTCCCCCTGAGACCCAGTACTTC
15	NA	NA	TRBV14	TRBJ2-7	CASSQDLGLAYEQYF	TGTGCCAGCAGCCAAGATCTCGGTTTAGCCTACGAGCAGTACTTC
14	NA	NA	TRBV15	TRBJ2-1	CATSRDRQMNEQFF	TGTGCCACCAGCAGGGACAGACAGATGAATGAGCAGTTCTTC
16	NA	TRBD2	TRBV9	TRBJ2-7	CASSPSGKRGTYEQYF	TGTGCCAGCAGCCCCTCCGGGAAGCGGGGGACCTACGAGCAGTACTTC
13	NA	TRBD1	TRBV29-1	TRBJ1-1	CSVRWTGDTEAFF	TGCAGCGTCCGCTGGACAGGGGACACTGAAGCTTTCTTT
16	NA	TRBD1	TRBV9	TRBJ1-1	CASSVGGQGANTEAFF	TGTGCCAGCAGCGTAGGGGGACAGGGGGCGAACACTGAAGCTTTCTTT